This is a list of T cell receptor beta chains from one sample in a study of Ad26.COV2.S vaccination and SARS-CoV-2 variants. Generated by immunoSEQ multiplex PCR, the TCRdb table keeps only in-frame clones and is missing some. The sample yields 300,000 to 350,000 clones, 86% seen once. The sample consisted of peripheral blood, taken in a trial of Ad26.COV2.S vaccine versus placebo. The receptors were gathered from a person aged 18-60 years who received the Ad26.COV2.S COVID-19 vaccine or a placebo. The CDR3 runs from the conserved cysteine through the conserved F or W. Fields, in order: J gene, D gene, clone size, V gene, CDR3 protein, CDR3 DNA. D genes are given only for firm matches. Not every row has a clone size; where given, it reads once, few, many or a size class.

>TRBJ1-1|-|-|TRBV3-1/TRBV3-2
CASSPLGENTEAFF
TGTGCCAGCAGCCCCTTGGGGGAGAACACTGAAGCTTTCTTT
>TRBJ2-6|-|-|TRBV5-1
CASSADLIGNVLTF
TGCGCCAGCAGCGCCGACTTAATAGGCAACGTCCTGACTTTC
>TRBJ2-3|TRBD1|-|TRBV5-1
CASSFGDSLGDTQYF
TGCGCCAGCAGCTTCGGGGACAGTTTAGGAGATACGCAGTATTTT
>TRBJ2-1|-|-|TRBV7-2
CASARAFGAYNEQFF
TGTGCCAGCGCACGAGCCTTCGGGGCCTACAATGAGCAGTTCTTC
>TRBJ2-3|-|-|TRBV3-1/TRBV3-2
CASSPTVSQDTQYF
TGTGCCAGCAGCCCGACAGTTTCACAAGATACGCAGTATTTT
>TRBJ1-2|-|-|TRBV18
CASSASGAQGYTF
TGTGCCAGCTCCGCTAGCGGGGCTCAAGGCTACACCTTC
>TRBJ1-5|-|-|TRBV7-2
CASSSQREQPQHF
TGTGCCAGCAGCTCCCAGCGGGAACAGCCCCAGCATTTT
>TRBJ1-1|-|-|TRBV3-1/TRBV3-2
CASSQGTVAEAFF
TGTGCCAGCAGCCAGGGGACGGTAGCTGAAGCTTTCTTT
>TRBJ1-2|-|-|TRBV4-1
CASSQRQDYGYTF
TGCGCCAGCAGCCAAAGGCAGGACTATGGCTACACCTTC
>TRBJ1-2|-|-|TRBV25-1
CASSVGDSSFYGYTF
TGTGCCAGCAGTGTGGGCGACAGCTCCTTCTATGGCTACACCTTC
>TRBJ2-3|TRBD2|-|TRBV28
CASSSRLAGADTDTQYF
TGTGCCAGCAGTTCCCGACTAGCGGGGGCTGACACAGATACGCAGTATTTT
>TRBJ1-6|TRBD1|-|TRBV9
CASSPRDRVYGSPLHF
TGTGCCAGCAGCCCCCGGGACAGGGTTTATGGTTCACCCCTCCACTTT
>TRBJ2-7|-|-|TRBV27
CASSSLYEQYF
TGTGCCAGCAGTTCGCTTTACGAGCAGTACTTC
>TRBJ1-2|-|-|TRBV19
CASSGRVNYGYTF
TGTGCCAGTAGTGGACGGGTTAACTATGGCTACACCTTC
>TRBJ2-1|TRBD1|-|TRBV7-2
CASSSIDRGNNEQFF
TGTGCCAGCAGCTCTATAGACAGGGGCAACAATGAGCAGTTCTTC
>TRBJ2-3|TRBD2|-|TRBV9
CASSVAAGGSTDTQYF
TGTGCCAGCAGCGTAGCAGCGGGGGGTAGCACAGATACGCAGTATTTT
>TRBJ2-3|TRBD1|-|TRBV7-9
CASSPGDRESHTQYF
TGTGCCAGCAGTCCCGGGGACAGGGAGAGCCATACGCAGTATTTT
>TRBJ2-1|TRBD2|-|TRBV7-9
CASSRLFSGGTGEQFF
TGTGCCAGCAGCCGCCTCTTTAGCGGGGGGACGGGTGAGCAGTTCTTC
>TRBJ2-2|-|once|TRBV19
CASSTGRLGTGELFF
TGTGCCAGTAGTACGGGGCGGTTGGGCACCGGGGAGCTGTTTTTT
>TRBJ2-7|TRBD1|-|TRBV2
CAAQGDSGGEQYF
TGTGCCGCGCAGGGGGACAGTGGGGGCGAGCAGTACTTC
>TRBJ2-1|TRBD2|-|TRBV7-2
CASSPSGLAGVYNEQFF
TGTGCCAGCAGCCCATCGGGACTAGCGGGGGTTTACAATGAGCAGTTCTTC
>TRBJ2-7|TRBD1|-|TRBV30
CAWDRGLFYEQYF
TGTGCCTGGGACAGGGGACTTTTCTACGAGCAGTACTTC
>TRBJ1-4|-|-|TRBV4-3
CASSQEARTEEKLFF
TGCGCCAGCAGCCAAGAGGCCAGGACCGAAGAAAAACTGTTTTTT
>TRBJ2-2|TRBD1|-|TRBV2
CASTKTTGGTNTGELFF
TGTGCCAGCACCAAAACAACAGGGGGAACGAACACCGGGGAGCTGTTTTTT
>TRBJ2-2|-|-|TRBV12-5
CASGRSNTGELFF
TGTGCTAGTGGACGCTCGAACACCGGGGAGCTGTTTTTT
>TRBJ1-1|-|-|TRBV3-1/TRBV3-2
CASSQRAGVTEAFF
TGTGCCAGCAGCCAGAGGGCGGGGGTGACTGAAGCTTTCTTT
>TRBJ1-1|TRBD1|once|TRBV7-3
CASSSKGAGTEAFF
TGTGCCAGCAGCTCAAAGGGGGCAGGAACTGAAGCTTTCTTT
>TRBJ1-1|TRBD1|-|TRBV20-1
CSASTVWRTGGYTEAFF
TGCAGTGCTAGTACGGTCTGGAGGACAGGCGGGTACACTGAAGCTTTCTTT
>TRBJ2-7|TRBD2|-|TRBV7-2
CASSLDSGTRPYEQYF
TGTGCCAGCAGCTTAGATTCCGGGACTAGGCCATACGAGCAGTACTTC
>TRBJ2-7|-|-|TRBV2
CASTLTGHQYF
TGTGCCAGCACCCTCACAGGGCATCAGTACTTC
>TRBJ1-5|-|-|TRBV18
CASSPLSNNQPQHF
TGTGCCAGCTCACCTCTCTCAAACAATCAGCCCCAGCATTTT
>TRBJ2-3|-|once|TRBV5-6
CASSFRGPSTDTQYF
TGTGCCAGCAGCTTCCGGGGCCCTAGCACAGATACGCAGTATTTT
>TRBJ2-1|-|-|TRBV18
CASSPRGGLNEQFF
TGTGCCAGCTCACCCCGAGGGGGGTTGAATGAGCAGTTCTTC
>TRBJ2-7|TRBD2|-|TRBV7-9
CASSLAHGTSGEQYF
TGTGCCAGCAGCTTAGCGCATGGGACTAGCGGCGAGCAGTACTTC
>TRBJ1-2|TRBD1|-|TRBV30
CAATGTGIYYGYTF
TGTGCCGCGACCGGGACAGGGATCTACTATGGCTACACCTTC
>TRBJ2-3|-|-|TRBV5-6
CASSLAIRSTDTQYF
TGTGCCAGCAGCCTGGCTATTCGAAGCACAGATACGCAGTATTTT
>TRBJ1-4|-|few|TRBV2
CASSGSEKLFF
TGTGCCAGCAGTGGATCTGAAAAACTGTTTTTT